A selection of T cell receptor beta chains follows, all from one sample in a study of metastatic and nonmetastatic thyroid tumors. Using MiXCR, TCRdb reanalyzed the PCR reads. In the table there are some 5,000 clones, over 25% of which are singletons. The sequenced sample consisted of adjacent normal tissue. These receptors were collected from a female donor with papillary thyroid cancer or a benign thyroid nodule (not recorded which). Some clones in this sample may be carry-over from other donors' samples. The CDR3 runs from the conserved cysteine through the conserved F or W. Each record gives: D gene, J gene, clone size, V gene, CDR3 DNA, CDR3 protein. A D gene is named only where the DNA matches it firmly. Size is stated for part of the rows, as once, few or many counts, or as a class when the clone is expanded.

>-|TRBJ2-2|few|TRBV3-1
TGTGCCAGCAGCCAAGAGTCTCACACCGGGGAGCTGTTTTTT
CASSQESHTGELFF
>TRBD2|TRBJ2-3|few|TRBV28
TGTGCCAGCAGAACTAGCGGGAGGGCTAGCACAGATACGCAGTATTTT
CASRTSGRASTDTQYF
>TRBD2|TRBJ2-7|-|TRBV12-3/TRBV12-4
TGTGCCAGCAGCTCGGGACTAGCGGGACCCCTCGAGCAGTACTTC
CASSSGLAGPLEQYF
>TRBD1|TRBJ1-2|many|TRBV27
TGTGCCAGCAGTTTAGGACAGGGGGGTGATGGCTACACCTTC
CASSLGQGGDGYTF
>TRBD2|TRBJ2-1|medium-sized|TRBV11-2
TGTGCCAGCAGCTCAGGACTAGCGGCCAACACGCCATACAATGAGCAGTTCTTC
CASSSGLAANTPYNEQFF
>TRBD2|TRBJ2-7|many|TRBV28
TGTGCCAGCAGTACCGGGACTAGCGGGAGCGCCATCATCTACGAGCAGTACTTC
CASSTGTSGSAIIYEQYF
>-|TRBJ1-6|many|TRBV6-6
TGTGCCAGCAGTTACTCGAGTCCCAGGAGCTCCTATAATTCACCCCTCCACTTT
CASSYSSPRSSYNSPLHF
>-|TRBJ2-2|many|TRBV3-1
TGTGCCAGCAGCCAAGCCGGGAGGGAGCTGTTTTTT
CASSQAGRELFF
>-|TRBJ1-6|-|TRBV20-1
TGCAGTGCTATTAGGGGACTTCCGAGCGCCTATAATTCACCCCTCCACTTT
CSAIRGLPSAYNSPLHF
>-|TRBJ2-2|few|TRBV7-8
TGTGCCAGCAGCTTAGGCCAGGGTCCCCAGGGCTGTGCGAACACCGGGGAGCTGTTTTTT
CASSLGQGPQGCANTGELFF
>TRBD2|TRBJ2-7|few|TRBV4-1
TGCGCCAGCAGCCAAGATCGGGCTAGCGCGGGAGAATCCTACGAGCAGTACTTC
CASSQDRASAGESYEQYF
>-|TRBJ1-3|few|TRBV5-1
TGCGCCAGCAGCGCCGACTTCCGAAACACCATATATTTT
CASSADFRNTIYF
>-|TRBJ2-1|-|TRBV5-1
TGCGCCAGCAGCTTGGCGGGCAGTACCTACAATGAGCAGTTCTTC
CASSLAGSTYNEQFF
>TRBD2|TRBJ2-7|-|TRBV7-8
TGTGCCGGCAGCCCCAGGACTAGCGGGGGGGCAAGCTCCTACGAGCAGTACTTC
CAGSPRTSGGASSYEQYF
>-|TRBJ1-5|-|TRBV19
TGTGCCAGTAGTATGGGACCGAGCAATCAGCCCCAGCATTTT
CASSMGPSNQPQHF
>TRBD2|TRBJ2-3|-|TRBV11-2
TGTGCCAGCAGCTTAGGGGCGGGAGGGCCAGGAGATACGCAGTATTTT
CASSLGAGGPGDTQYF
>TRBD1|TRBJ1-5|once|TRBV7-2
TGTGCCAGCAGTCGTATACAGGGGGCATGTCAGCCCCAGCATTTT
CASSRIQGACQPQHF
>TRBD1|TRBJ2-5|medium-sized|TRBV11-2
TGTGCCAGCAGCGCAGGGACAGTCGTCCGGGAGACCCAGTACTTC
CASSAGTVVRETQYF
>-|TRBJ2-3|many|TRBV30
TGTGCTTACTCCCCGGCCGGGGACACAGATACGCAGTATTTT
CAYSPAGDTDTQYF
>-|TRBJ2-7|once|TRBV7-2
TGTGCCAGAGACCGGGCCTACCAGCAGTACTTC
CARDRAYQQYF
>TRBD2|TRBJ2-5|-|TRBV20-1
TGCAGTGCTAGAGACTCCGGGACTATACAAGAGACCCAGTACTTC
CSARDSGTIQETQYF
>-|TRBJ2-2|once|TRBV7-3
TGTGCCAGCAGCTTTTCCTATAACACCGGGGAGCTGTTTTTT
CASSFSYNTGELFF
>-|TRBJ2-7|many|TRBV7-2
TGTGCCAGCAGCTTACAACCCGGATTTTACGAGCAGTACTTC
CASSLQPGFYEQYF
>TRBD2|TRBJ2-5|few|TRBV9
TGTGCCAGCAGCGTAGAGTCCCTAGCGGGTCAAGAGACCCAGTACTTC
CASSVESLAGQETQYF
>-|TRBJ1-1|few|TRBV11-2
TGTGCCAGCAGTTCAAGGGGGTCGGGACGCCACACTGAAGCTTTCTTT
CASSSRGSGRHTEAFF
>-|TRBJ1-1|-|TRBV7-8
TGTGCCAGCAGCTTAGTACAGGGGAACACTGAAGCTTTCTTT
CASSLVQGNTEAFF
>TRBD1|TRBJ2-1|medium-sized|TRBV28
TGTGCCAGCAGTTTAAGGACAGGAGCCTACAATGAGCAGTTCTTC
CASSLRTGAYNEQFF
>-|TRBJ2-1|few|TRBV6-1
TGTGCCAGCAGCCCTACCTCCGGGAGCTCCTACAATGAGCAGTTCTTC
CASSPTSGSSYNEQFF
>-|TRBJ1-5|-|TRBV3-1
TGTGCCAGCAGCCAAGATGGAGGAACGGGGGTTCAGCCCCAGCATTTT
CASSQDGGTGVQPQHF
>-|TRBJ1-6|-|TRBV6-1
TGTGCCAGCAGTTTCCGACAGGAGAGCTCCTATAATTCACCCCTCCACTTT
CASSFRQESSYNSPLHF
>-|TRBJ2-5|-|TRBV6-1
TGTGCCAGCACCAGATTCGGGGCGGGGGCGTACCAAGAGACCCAGTACTTC
CASTRFGAGAYQETQYF
>-|TRBJ2-1|few|TRBV6-1
TGTGCCAGCAGTGAACGGGGCGGGGGCACCTACAATGAGCAGTTCTTC
CASSERGGGTYNEQFF
>TRBD1|TRBJ1-1|many|TRBV20-1
TGCAGTTCGGACAGGGGGAGTACTGAAGCTTTCTTT
CSSDRGSTEAFF
>TRBD2|TRBJ2-3|many|TRBV6-4
TGTGCCAGCAGCGGACTAGCGGGGGGGCGGGGCACAGATACGCAGTATTTT
CASSGLAGGRGTDTQYF
>TRBD2|TRBJ2-6|-|TRBV6-2/TRBV6-3
TGTGCCAGCAGTTATAGTGGACTAGCGGGAGCTGGGGCCAACGTCCTGACTTTC
CASSYSGLAGAGANVLTF
>TRBD2|TRBJ2-7|-|TRBV5-8
TGTGCCAGCAGCAACCGGGGGGGGACATCCTACGAGCAGTACTTC
CASSNRGGTSYEQYF
>TRBD1|TRBJ1-6|few|TRBV2
TGTGCCAGCATTGCGACAGGGATGGGGAATTCACCCCTCCACTTT
CASIATGMGNSPLHF
>-|TRBJ2-1|few|TRBV27
TGTGCCAGCAGTTCTATGGATGAGCAGTTCTTC
CASSSMDEQFF
>-|TRBJ2-7|few|TRBV6-1
TGTGCCAGCAGGTCAGAACATACCACCACTTACTACGAACAGTACTTC
CASRSEHTTTYYEQYF
>-|TRBJ1-6|-|TRBV27
TGTGCCAGCAGTTCACACCCGGGACGGATGTATAATTCACCCCTCCACTTT
CASSSHPGRMYNSPLHF
>-|TRBJ1-1|-|TRBV27
TGTGCCAGCAGCCCTCCCCGGCCGGGGTGGACTGAAGCTTTCTTT
CASSPPRPGWTEAFF